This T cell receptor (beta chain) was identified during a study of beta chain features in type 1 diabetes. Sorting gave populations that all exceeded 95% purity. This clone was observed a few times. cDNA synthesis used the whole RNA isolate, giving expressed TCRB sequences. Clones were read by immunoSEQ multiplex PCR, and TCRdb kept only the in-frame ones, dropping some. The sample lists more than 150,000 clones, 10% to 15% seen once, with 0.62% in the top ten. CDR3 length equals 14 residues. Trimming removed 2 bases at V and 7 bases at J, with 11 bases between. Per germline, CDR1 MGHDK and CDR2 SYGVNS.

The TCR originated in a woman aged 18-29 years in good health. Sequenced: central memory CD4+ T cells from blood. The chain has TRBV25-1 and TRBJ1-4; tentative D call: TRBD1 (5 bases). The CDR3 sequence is CASSELGGIEKLFF. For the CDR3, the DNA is TGTGCCAGCAGTGAACTGGGGGGAATTGAAAAACTGTTTTTT.